The rows below give T cell receptor beta chains drawn from one sample of a study of blood T cell repertoires in COVID-19. Here immunoSEQ multiplex PCR was the method, and the copy in TCRdb shows in-frame clones only, minus some. The data hold some 230,000 clones, with 70% to 90% observed a single time. What was sequenced was peripheral blood. These receptors came from a man between 45 and 60 years old who had recovered from COVID-19. CDR3s include the opening cysteine and the closing phenylalanine or tryptophan. Each record gives: V gene, D gene, CDR3 length, clone size, J gene, CDR3 DNA, CDR3 protein. D genes are given only for firm matches. Clone size is shown for a subset of rows, as once, few, many or a class of expanded clone.

>TRBV28|TRBD2|16|NA|TRBJ2-7
TGTGCCAGCAGTTTATCCCTTGGCGGGGGGAACTACGAGCAGTACTTC
CASSLSLGGGNYEQYF
>TRBV27|TRBD2|15|NA|TRBJ2-1
TGTGCCAGCAGTTTTCTAGCGGGAGGCTACAATGAGCAGTTCTTC
CASSFLAGGYNEQFF
>TRBV6-5|NA|13|NA|TRBJ2-7
TGTGCCAGCAGGACCGGAGGTGCGAACGAGCAGTACTTC
CASRTGGANEQYF
>TRBV28|NA|16|NA|TRBJ1-4
TGTGCCAGCAGTCGACTTTTCGGGAGAACAAGTGAAAAACTGTTTTTT
CASSRLFGRTSEKLFF
>TRBV27|NA|14|NA|TRBJ2-2
TGTGCCAGCAGTGTACAAGTAAACACCGGGGAGCTGTTTTTT
CASSVQVNTGELFF
>TRBV10-3|NA|14|NA|TRBJ1-5
TGTGCCATCAGTGACGGGGTAGGCAATCAGCCCCAGCATTTT
CAISDGVGNQPQHF
>TRBV28|TRBD2|14|NA|TRBJ2-7
TGTGCCAGCAGGGCGGGACTAGCGGGAGGAAAGCAGTACTTC
CASRAGLAGGKQYF
>TRBV29-1|TRBD1|13|NA|TRBJ2-7
TGCAGCGTACAACAGGGGCCCTCCTACGAGCAGTACTTC
CSVQQGPSYEQYF
>TRBV28|TRBD1|15|NA|TRBJ1-2
TGTGCCAGCAGTTCCCCGGGACAGGGCGGCTCTGGCTACACCTTC
CASSSPGQGGSGYTF
>TRBV10-1|TRBD2|14|few|TRBJ2-7
TGCGCCAGCAGTGGGACTAGCGGCTCCTACGAGCAGTACTTC
CASSGTSGSYEQYF